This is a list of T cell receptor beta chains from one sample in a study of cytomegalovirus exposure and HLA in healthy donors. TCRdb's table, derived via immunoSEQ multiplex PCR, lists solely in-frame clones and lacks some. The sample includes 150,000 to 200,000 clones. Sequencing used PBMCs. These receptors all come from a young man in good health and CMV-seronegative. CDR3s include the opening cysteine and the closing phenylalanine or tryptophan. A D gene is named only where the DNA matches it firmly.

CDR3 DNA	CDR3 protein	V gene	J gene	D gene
TGCGCCAGCGGGGCAGGGGGAAGAGATTATACGCAGTATTTT	CASGAGGRDYTQYF	TRBV5-1	TRBJ2-3	TRBD1
TGTGCCAGCAGGTTGTATAGCGGGAGGGAAGACGAGCAGTACTTC	CASRLYSGREDEQYF	TRBV28	TRBJ2-7	TRBD2
TGTGCCAGCAGCAGGGGGGGGGAACGAGGAACCGGGGAGCTGTTTTTT	CASSRGGERGTGELFF	TRBV5-4	TRBJ2-2	.
TGTGCCAGCAGTGTCCCGGTCTCCCAAGAGACCCAGTACTTC	CASSVPVSQETQYF	TRBV5-6	TRBJ2-5	.
TGCGCCAGCACGCTCGACACCAACACCGGGGAGCTGTTTTTT	CASTLDTNTGELFF	TRBV5-1	TRBJ2-2	.
TGTGCCAGCAGACCCGCGGGACTGCAAGAGACCCAGTACTTC	CASRPAGLQETQYF	TRBV5-4	TRBJ2-5	.
TGCAGCGCTTCGGGACTAGCTAATGAGCAGTTCTTC	CSASGLANEQFF	TRBV29-1	TRBJ2-1	TRBD2
TGTGCCAGCAGCTTAGGCCACAACAATGAGCAGTTCTTC	CASSLGHNNEQFF	TRBV7-9	TRBJ2-1	.
TGCAGCGTTGAAAGGACTGGAAAAAGCTCCTACAATGAGCAGTTCTTC	CSVERTGKSSYNEQFF	TRBV29-1	TRBJ2-1	.
TGTGCCAGCACCTACGGGGTGGAGCAGTACTTC	CASTYGVEQYF	TRBV6-5	TRBJ2-7	.
TGTGCCAGCAGCATACAGGGGGACACTGAAGCTTTCTTT	CASSIQGDTEAFF	TRBV7-3	TRBJ1-1	TRBD1
TGTGCCAGCAGCTTTAGACCCGGGGATGAAAAACTGTTTTTT	CASSFRPGDEKLFF	TRBV5-5	TRBJ1-4	.
TGTGCCAGCAGTTTAGCAACTGTCGGCTACACCTTC	CASSLATVGYTF	TRBV28	TRBJ1-2	.
TGTGCCAGCAGCTCCGGGACAGGGCTCTCCTACGAGCAGTACTTC	CASSSGTGLSYEQYF	TRBV14	TRBJ2-7	TRBD1
TGCGCCAGCGCAGGGGATATGAACACTGAAGCTTTCTTT	CASAGDMNTEAFF	TRBV5-1	TRBJ1-1	.
TGTGCCAGCAGCTTAGTCGAACAGGGCAAGGGTGAGCAGTTCTTC	CASSLVEQGKGEQFF	TRBV7-9	TRBJ2-1	.
TGCAGTCCTGGGACAGTCGGCGGCTACACCTTC	CSPGTVGGYTF	TRBV20-1	TRBJ1-2	TRBD1
TGTGCCAGCAGCCGGGTATACTCTGGAAACACCATATATTTT	CASSRVYSGNTIYF	TRBV7-9	TRBJ1-3	.
TGCGCCAGCAGCGAGGCAGCCTTCTCCTACGAGCAGTACTTC	CASSEAAFSYEQYF	TRBV5-1	TRBJ2-7	.
TGCGCCAGCAGCCAAGATGATCTGCTTGGGACATCAAATCCTCGGTACTATGGCTACACCTTC	CASSQDDLLGTSNPRYYGYTF	TRBV4-3	TRBJ1-2	.
TGTGCCAGCAGTGAGGGACTAGCGACAGATACGCAGTATTTT	CASSEGLATDTQYF	TRBV6-1	TRBJ2-3	TRBD2
TGTGCCAGCAGTCCCACCGGACAGAATTTAGAGACCCAGTACTTC	CASSPTGQNLETQYF	TRBV7-9	TRBJ2-5	.
TGTGCCAGCAGTGTCCGACCGGGAGAGCAGTACTTC	CASSVRPGEQYF	TRBV6-1	TRBJ2-7	.
TGTGCCAGCAGCCGCAGGCGCGGGGGGGGGAGTGTGACAGATACGCAGTATTTT	CASSRRRGGGSVTDTQYF	TRBV7-8	TRBJ2-3	TRBD2
TGTGCCAGCAGCGCCAGACAGGGCGTCGACAATGAGCAGTTCTTC	CASSARQGVDNEQFF	TRBV9	TRBJ2-1	TRBD1
TGTGCCAGCAGAACTAGACAGGGCGGCACTGAAGCTTTCTTT	CASRTRQGGTEAFF	TRBV27	TRBJ1-1	TRBD1
TGTGCCAGCAGTGGCTTAGCCAGGGCAACGTACGAGCAGTACTTC	CASSGLARATYEQYF	TRBV25-1	TRBJ2-7	.
TGTGCCAGTAGTCTTCCCCCGGGGACTAGTCAGTTCTTC	CASSLPPGTSQFF	TRBV19	TRBJ2-1	TRBD2
TGTGCCAGCAGTTTGGAGCAGGGGGCTCTAGTCGATGGCTACACCTTC	CASSLEQGALVDGYTF	TRBV28	TRBJ1-2	TRBD1
TGCGCCAGCAGCCAAGATCTGACAGGCGGAGATACGCAGTATTTT	CASSQDLTGGDTQYF	TRBV4-3	TRBJ2-3	.